This is a list of T cell receptor beta chains from one sample in a study of lymphopenia after photon versus proton radiotherapy. Data came from immunoSEQ multiplex PCR; TCRdb stores just in-frame clones and leaves some out. The sample lists some 70,000 clones, approximately 87% occurring once. The specimen was peripheral blood, collected from a patient treated with proton-based radiotherapy. The source is an older man with esophageal cancer. CDR3s leave out the opening cysteine and the closing phenylalanine or tryptophan.

cdr3_aa j_call v_call
SVGQASYNEQF TRBJ2-1 TRBV29-1
ASSMLGQGNEQF TRBJ2-1 TRBV19
ASSITNTEAF TRBJ1-1 TRBV6-6
ASSPGVGYT TRBJ1-2 TRBV19
TSPPGDYNSPLH TRBJ1-6 TRBV1
ASTVEGTYGYT TRBJ1-2 TRBV19
ASSPLGQGVEQY TRBJ2-7 TRBV27
ASSSRWRSDTGELF TRBJ2-2 TRBV11-2
AWSGRQLYTEAF TRBJ1-1 TRBV30
ASSLDGLSDYGYT TRBJ1-2 TRBV2
ASSQSEVSRSNEKLF TRBJ1-4 TRBV4-3
ASSFNGSPGEKLF TRBJ1-4 TRBV2
ASSRWGNVDEQF TRBJ2-1 TRBV5-1
ASSSTLRVNTEAF TRBJ1-1 TRBV7-2
ASSQDELAGATEQY TRBJ2-7 TRBV4-1
ASSLDRDEQY TRBJ2-7 TRBV5-1
SAREGGYT TRBJ1-2 TRBV20-1
ASNAGSEQY TRBJ2-7 TRBV28
ASSLVGAAETQY TRBJ2-5 TRBV7-9
ASSEGQLNTQY TRBJ2-3 TRBV9
ASSPQTGAGANVLT TRBJ2-6 TRBV7-3
ASGTYSTDTQY TRBJ2-3 TRBV5-6
ASSDPRGDRANTEAF TRBJ1-1 TRBV6-1
ASSSRGSTDTQY TRBJ2-3 TRBV5-4
ASSPALTGTGAYEQY TRBJ2-7 TRBV18
ASKGLVEETQY TRBJ2-5 TRBV6-1
ASSLASSGPYEQY TRBJ2-7 TRBV5-4
ASSLGTSGGISYEQY TRBJ2-7 TRBV13
ASSLRGAGQGINEQY TRBJ2-7 TRBV7-8
ASSLASGNTIY TRBJ1-3 TRBV11-2
ASSFGGLAGEQF TRBJ2-1 TRBV7-9
ASSEQGSSYEQY TRBJ2-7 TRBV10-1
ASSLDTGLEYEQY TRBJ2-7 TRBV11-1
ASSSEGYRDSPLH TRBJ1-6 TRBV7-3
ASSAVGRGDTEAF TRBJ1-1 TRBV7-9
ASSQGRATDTQY TRBJ2-3 TRBV4-1
ASSPRGPYEQY TRBJ2-7 TRBV11-1
AISGQGSGSYEQY TRBJ2-7 TRBV10-3
ASSTGQVNTGELF TRBJ2-2 TRBV5-4
ASSQEGTGWVGYNEQF TRBJ2-1 TRBV4-3
ASVKGAATGANVLT TRBJ2-6 TRBV6-6